This TCR beta chain stems from a study of cytomegalovirus exposure and HLA in healthy donors (TCRdb year 2017). Notes on the research overall: A later analysis indicated that the 130 or so validation repertoires were generated on the platform also employed for the approximately 700 repertoires of the first cohort. Along with the approximately 700-subject first cohort, a separate validation cohort of over a hundred different subjects was used. The aim of the study was to test whether cataloging public T cell receptors could identify signatures of past pathogen exposure. The study combined high-throughput TCR immunosequencing, statistical association of individual TCRs with disease status, and machine learning to predict cytomegalovirus infection status. Broader findings and caveats from the paper: It was suggested by the authors that the approach could potentially be generalized to other disease states and immunological phenotypes. A later analysis had no HLA typing for the validation cohort, so co-occurrence there was scored across all 110 or so repertoires. In both the original and validation cohorts, the classifier was reported to diagnose cytomegalovirus status with high specificity and sensitivity. In vitro tests confirmed that a few of the cytomegalovirus-associated TCR beta chains recognize cytomegalovirus antigens. A total of roughly 160 TCR beta chains were listed by the study as associated with cytomegalovirus. A later analysis found that TCRs clustered in the first cohort also tended to co-occur in the 120 validation repertoires, with more than 90% of cluster scores above 0. Most TCR sequences were observed very rarely across donors, whereas some public TCRs were present in many individuals.

The library was obtained by the immunoSEQ multiplex PCR assay. As for how the authors treated the data: A statistical classification framework was developed to diagnose cytomegalovirus status using the catalog of TCR beta chain sequences. TCRdb mirrors the immuneACCESS table, restricted to in-frame sequences. Some clones are absent from its copies; in checked studies, under half trace to an unresolved V gene, and the reason for the others is unknown. For V, J and clone size, that table is used; D and trimming come from the DNA. Present in this sample are over 100,000 clones, 89% of which were seen just once. The ten largest make up around 1.2% of the sample. Donors formed part of the validation cohort, which comprised fewer than 150 subjects and was distinct from the first cohort of roughly 600 subjects. Reading the germline V gene gives CDR1 MGHRA and CDR2 YSYEKL. The CDR3 starts with the cysteine, ends with the phenylalanine, and has 14 residues. The retained sequence is limited to the CDR3, 42 bases, with the frame set at the first base. Trimming accounts for 4 bases at V and 5 bases at J, while the number of junction bases matched to no gene is 8.

About this clone itself: What this receptor recognizes is not known. No much larger clone is present one base from it, and per-base qualities are unavailable.

Sequenced material: PBMCs. Recombination linked TRBV4-1 to TRBJ2-7; 7 middle bases align to TRBD1. This clonotype originated in a woman aged 18-29 years in good health and CMV-seronegative. In nucleotide form, the sequence is TGCGCCAGCAGCCCCGGACAGGCCTGGGACGAGCAGTACTTC. Its protein is CASSPGQAWDEQYF.